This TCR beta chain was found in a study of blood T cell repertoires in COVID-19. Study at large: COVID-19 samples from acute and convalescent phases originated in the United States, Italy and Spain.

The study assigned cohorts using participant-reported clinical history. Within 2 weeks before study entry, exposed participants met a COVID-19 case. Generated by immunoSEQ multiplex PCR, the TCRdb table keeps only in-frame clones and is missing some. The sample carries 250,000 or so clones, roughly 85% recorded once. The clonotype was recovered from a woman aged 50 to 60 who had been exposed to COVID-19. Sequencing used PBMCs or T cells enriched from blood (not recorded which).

The CDR3 here is CASSPGQGKALTEAFF. The CDR3 nucleotides are TGTGCCAGCTCACCGGGACAGGGGAAGGCTCTCACTGAAGCTTTCTTT. The V gene is TRBV18, the J gene TRBJ1-1; TRBD1 matches at 10 bases. This CDR3 contains 16 residues. CDR1 KGHSH and CDR2 LQKENI come from the germline V gene. After removal of 3 bases from V and 4 bases from J, the junction contained 8 bases not matched to a gene.